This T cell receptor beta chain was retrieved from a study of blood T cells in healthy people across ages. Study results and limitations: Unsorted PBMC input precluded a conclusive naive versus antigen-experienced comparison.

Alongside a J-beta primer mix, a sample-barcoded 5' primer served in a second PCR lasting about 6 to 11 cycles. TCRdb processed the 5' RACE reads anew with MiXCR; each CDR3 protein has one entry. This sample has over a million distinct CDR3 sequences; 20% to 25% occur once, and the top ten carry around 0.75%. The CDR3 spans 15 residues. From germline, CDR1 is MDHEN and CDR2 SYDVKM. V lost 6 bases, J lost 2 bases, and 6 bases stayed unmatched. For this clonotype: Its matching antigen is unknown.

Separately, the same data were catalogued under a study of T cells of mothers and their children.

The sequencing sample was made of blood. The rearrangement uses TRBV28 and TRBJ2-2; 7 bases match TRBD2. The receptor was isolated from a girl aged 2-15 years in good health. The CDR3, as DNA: TGTGCCAGCAGCCATCTAGCGGCCAACACCGGGGAGCTGTTTTTT. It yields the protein CASSHLAANTGELFF.